The 25 T cell receptor beta chains listed next were all sequenced from one sample in a study of blood T cell repertoires in COVID-19. Sequencing used immunoSEQ multiplex PCR; TCRdb keeps in-frame clones, though not all of them. The data contain under 65,000 clones, roughly 90% of them singletons. The sequenced sample consisted of peripheral blood. Receptors originate from an older man with acute or convalescent COVID-19.

The chain couples TRBV5-6 to TRBJ2-5; TRBD1 is a possible D gene (5 bases). CDR1 and CDR2 from the germline V gene are SGHDT and YYEEEE. The V and J ends lost 4 bases and 4 bases respectively, with 17 bases between them. The CDR3 loop spans 15 amino acids. CDR3 region: CASSPGRLSPETQYF. The CDR3 DNA sequence: TGTGCCAGCAGCCCAGGGCGCCTTAGCCCAGAGACCCAGTACTTC.

This clone was counted only a few times. The chain uses TRBV18 and TRBJ2-3, with TRBD2 identical over 10 bases. CDR1 KGHSH and CDR2 LQKENI come from the germline V gene. The CDR3 spans 16 residues. J was trimmed by 1 base and V by 6 bases; bases with no gene match: 7. The CDR3 bases are TGTGCCAGCTCCGAAGCACTAGCGGGGCGCACAGATACGCAGTATTTT. Protein product: CASSEALAGRTDTQYF. Drawing the rest from reference TRBV18 and TRBJ2-3, the complete variable domain is NAGVMQNPRHLVRRRGQEARLRCSPMKGHSHVYWYRQLPEEGLKFMVYLQKENIIDESGMPKERFSAEFPKEGPSILRIQQVVRGDSAAYFCASSEALAGRTDTQYFGPGTRLTVL.

The DNA of the CDR3 is TGTGCCAGCTCGCCAACAGGGACGGCCAAAAACATTCAGTACTTC. Amino acid sequence: CASSPTGTAKNIQYF. The chain recombines TRBV18 with TRBJ2-4; possibly TRBD1 for D (6 bases). The CDR3 is 15 amino acids. With 6 bases removed from V and 1 base from J, the gap between germline ends came to 13 bases. Germline values: CDR1 KGHSH, CDR2 LQKENI. The variable domain in full, with the rest retrieved from reference TRBV18 and TRBJ2-4, is NAGVMQNPRHLVRRRGQEARLRCSPMKGHSHVYWYRQLPEEGLKFMVYLQKENIIDESGMPKERFSAEFPKEGPSILRIQQVVRGDSAAYFCASSPTGTAKNIQYFGAGTRLSVL.

The chain is built from TRBV19 and TRBJ1-5, with a tentative D call TRBD1 (6 bases). With 5 bases removed from V and 11 bases from J, the gap between germline ends came to 19 bases. Germline assignment: CDR1 LNHDA and CDR2 SQIVND (reference sequence). There are 14 residues in the CDR3. CDR3 in amino acids: CASSDRYGPWAQHF. CDR3 DNA sequence: TGTGCCAGTAGTGACAGGTATGGCCCGTGGGCCCAGCATTTT.

The chain recombines TRBV30 with TRBJ2-1, with 8 bases matching TRBD1. The CDR3 runs 14 residues. Trimming removed 5 bases from V and 5 bases from J; junction bases left unmatched: 8. Germline V gives CDR1 GTSNPN, CDR2 SVGIG (reference sequence). In DNA, the CDR3 is TGTGCCTGGCAACCGGGACAGGTGAACAATGAGCAGTTCTTC. Translated, it gives CAWQPGQVNNEQFF.

The chain employs TRBV5-6 and TRBJ1-2; 12 bases are shared with TRBD1. From germline, CDR1 is SGHDT and CDR2 YYEEEE. This CDR3 region has 15 residues. V dropped 1 base and J dropped 8; count of bases not matched to a gene: 6. The CDR3 region has the DNA TGTGCCAGCAGCTTGTCCGGGACAGGGGGCCGGGGCTACACCTTC. Amino acid sequence: CASSLSGTGGRGYTF.

This clone has only one observation. The chain is built from TRBV28 and TRBJ2-3; 8 bases fit TRBD1. Germline loops: CDR1 MDHEN, CDR2 SYDVKM. V dropped 6 bases and J dropped 2; count of bases not matched to a gene: 7. This CDR3 has 15 residues. The CDR3 is CASSRRQGITDTQYF. DNA of the CDR3: TGTGCCAGCAGCCGAAGACAGGGGATCACAGATACGCAGTATTTT. The full variable domain, in which reference TRBV28 and TRBJ2-3 provide the parts outside the CDR3, is DVKVTQSSRYLVKRTGEKVFLECVQDMDHENMFWYRQDPGLGLRLIYFSYDVKMKEKGDIPEGYSVSREKKERFSLILESASTNQTSMYLCASSRRQGITDTQYFGPGTRLTVL.

V and J are TRBV6-5 and TRBJ1-4, with 7 nucleotides matching TRBD1. The V and J ends lost 5 bases and 5 bases, in that order; junction bases with no gene match: 5. The CDR3 is 14 amino acids. The germline V gene encodes CDR1 MNHEY and CDR2 SVGAGI. The CDR3 sequence is CASSLQGLNEKLFF. CDR3 in DNA: TGTGCCAGCAGTCTACAGGGGCTAAATGAAAAACTGTTTTTT.

The chain employs TRBV3-1 (or the pseudogene TRBV3-2) and TRBJ2-1, with 12 nucleotides matching TRBD2. Unmatched junction bases numbered 14, after V lost 0 bases and J lost 5 bases. The CDR3 totals 20 residues. Germline lookup yields CDR1 LGHDT and CDR2 YNNKEL (reference sequence). The CDR3 DNA is TGTGCCAGCAGCCAAGACGGCGGGGGCCCACTAGCGGGGGGCCACAATGAGCAGTTCTTC. Its translation is CASSQDGGGPLAGGHNEQFF.

The chain couples TRBV14 to TRBJ1-1; D is undetermined. Trimming shortened V by 0 bases and J by 4 bases, and 9 bases separated the two germline ends. Germline V CDR1 and CDR2: SGHDN, FVKESK. This CDR3 spans 14 amino acids. DNA for the CDR3: TGTGCCAGCAGCCAAGAACCCCGCGGCACTGAAGCTTTCTTT. Residues: CASSQEPRGTEAFF.

The chain has TRBV28 and TRBJ2-5; 8 nucleotides line up with TRBD1. The CDR3 consists of 16 residues. Germline lookup yields CDR1 MDHEN and CDR2 SYDVKM. J gave up 2 bases and V 6 bases, and 11 bases lay outside the gene matches. The CDR3 loop reads CASSLQTGEGQETQYF. CDR3 in DNA: TGTGCCAGCAGCCTCCAGACAGGGGAAGGGCAAGAGACCCAGTACTTC.

The chain carries TRBV7-9 and TRBJ1-1, with TRBD1 matching 7 bases. The CDR3 length is 15 residues. J lost 1 base, V lost 4 bases, and 6 bases had no gene match. CDR1 SEHNR and CDR2 FQNEAQ come from the germline V gene (reference sequence). The CDR3 spells CASSSTGVGNTEAFF. DNA for the CDR3: TGTGCCAGCAGCTCAACAGGGGTAGGGAACACTGAAGCTTTCTTT.

The gene calls are TRBV6-5 and TRBJ1-1; the D is unclear. V was trimmed by 10 bases and J by 1 base, leaving 7 bases between them. This CDR3 has 11 amino acids. The germline V gene has CDR1 MNHEY and CDR2 SVGAGI. The CDR3 DNA sequence: TGTGCCACCGGGAGGAACACTGAAGCTTTCTTT. This encodes CATGRNTEAFF.

This clone was recorded only once. The chain couples TRBV2 to TRBJ2-4; 15 bases are shared with TRBD2. CDR1 is SNHLY and CDR2 is FYNNEI in the germline V gene. The CDR3 runs to 16 residues. V was pared by 5 bases and J by 7 bases, with 6 bases of the junction left unmatched. This CDR3 is CASSLGLAGGTNIQYF. CDR3 DNA sequence: TGTGCCAGCAGTCTGGGACTAGCGGGGGGTACGAACATTCAGTACTTC.

This rearrangement joins TRBV20-1 to TRBJ1-4; no clear D. The CDR3 spans 14 residues. V lost 3 bases, J lost 4 bases, and 12 bases lay in between. Germline CDR1 DFQATT, CDR2 SNEGSKA (reference sequence). The CDR3 here is CSASFSVYNEKLFF. CDR3 bases: TGCAGTGCTAGTTTTTCGGTTTATAATGAAAAACTGTTTTTT.

In its sample, this clone was seen once. J is TRBJ1-2 and V is TRBV9; D remains unclear. CDR1 is SGDLS and CDR2 is YYNGEE in the germline V gene. The CDR3 spans 17 residues. V lost 7 bases and J lost 0, with 22 bases in between. Written as DNA, the CDR3 is TGTGCCAGCCACATAGCGGTAAGGGCAAATGCTAACTATGGCTACACCTTC. Protein: CASHIAVRANANYGYTF.

The J gene is TRBJ2-1, the V gene TRBV7-8, with 11 bases identical to TRBD2. Germline loops: CDR1 SGHVS, CDR2 FQNEAQ. The V and J ends lost 5 bases and 9 bases, in that order; junction bases with no gene match: 6. This CDR3 region has 14 residues. CDR3 bases: TGTGCCAGCAGCGCTAGCGGGGGGTTCGGTGAGCAGTTCTTC. This translates into CASSASGGFGEQFF. Using reference TRBV7-8 and TRBJ2-1 for the parts outside the CDR3, the full variable domain is GAGVSQSPRYKVAKRGQDVALRCDPISGHVSLFWYQQALGQGPEFLTYFQNEAQLDKSGLPSDRFFAERPEGSVSTLKIQRTQQEDSAVYLCASSASGGFGEQFFGPGTRLTVL.

The chain joins TRBV5-1 to TRBJ2-3, with TRBD2 matching over 8 bases. Germline trimming cut 4 bases from V and 1 base from J; bases unmatched to any gene: 5. Germline CDR1 is SGHRS and CDR2 is YFSETQ. The CDR3 extends over 15 amino acids. Here the CDR3 DNA reads TGCGCCAGCAGCCCATTCGGGGGGGGCACAGATACGCAGTATTTT. As protein: CASSPFGGGTDTQYF.

This clone was recorded once. The chain combines TRBV7-9 with TRBJ1-3; TRBD1 is a possible D gene (5 bases). Trimming left V 5 bases short and J 0 bases short, with 14 bases between. Looked up from germline, CDR1 is SEHNR and CDR2 is FQNEAQ (reference sequence). The CDR3 extends over 16 amino acids. This CDR3 reads CASSPRGKSSGNTIYF. CDR3 bases: TGTGCCAGCAGCCCCCGGGGGAAGAGCTCTGGAAACACCATATATTTT.

This clone was recorded only once. The chain combines TRBV7-2 with TRBJ2-2; 16 nucleotides line up with TRBD2. The germline V gene encodes CDR1 SGHTA and CDR2 FQGNSA. V lost 3 bases and J lost 7; bases outside the gene matches: 8. This CDR3 region has 18 residues. The CDR3 nucleotides read TGTGCCAGCAGCTTCACCGGGACTAGCGGGGGGGCCGTCGGGGAGCTGTTTTTT. Protein sequence: CASSFTGTSGGAVGELFF.

This clone was seen only once. This sequence joins TRBV3-1 (or the pseudogene TRBV3-2) and TRBJ2-3; TRBD2 matches at 9 bases. Trimming removed 1 base from V and 9 bases from J; junction bases left unmatched: 8. The CDR3 sequence is 15 residues long. CDR1 is LGHDT, CDR2 YNNKEL, per germline (reference sequence). The CDR3 coding sequence is TGTGCCAGCAGCCAAGGTCGCGGGGGGGCCCGGACGCAGTATTTT. Encoded protein: CASSQGRGGARTQYF.

The V gene is TRBV5-6, the J gene TRBJ1-5; D ambiguous. This CDR3 is built from 13 residues. Trimming took off 3 bases at V and 7 bases at J, with 11 bases between the two ends. Germline CDR1 reads SGHDT; CDR2 reads YYEEEE. The CDR3 sequence is CASSSTGRQPQHF. The CDR3 coding sequence is TGTGCCAGCAGCTCGACGGGTCGGCAGCCCCAGCATTTT.

This clone was counted a single time. This chain's CDR3 is CASSGGGLWEKLFF. CDR3 nucleotides: TGTGCCAGTAGTGGTGGGGGCCTGTGGGAAAAACTGTTTTTT. This chain links TRBV19 with TRBJ1-4; D is perhaps TRBD1 (6 bases). V was trimmed by 5 bases and J by 8 bases, leaving 15 bases between them. Germline CDR1 LNHDA, CDR2 SQIVND (reference sequence). This CDR3 region has 14 residues. The full variable domain, with the rest looked up from reference TRBV19 and TRBJ1-4, is DGGITQSPKYLFRKEGQNVTLSCEQNLNHDAMYWYRQDPGQGLRLIYYSQIVNDFQKGDIAEGYSVSREKKESFPLTVTSAQKNPTAFYLCASSGGGLWEKLFFGSGTQLSVL.

The chain couples TRBV27 to TRBJ2-4; TRBD1 matches at 9 bases. The length of the CDR3 is 15 residues. Unmatched junction bases numbered 11, after V lost 6 bases and J lost 8 bases. Germline V gene lookup returns CDR1 MNHEY and CDR2 SMNVEV (reference sequence). CDR3 loop: CASRPSGTGWDIQYF. The CDR3 DNA sequence: TGTGCCAGCAGACCCTCCGGGACAGGGTGGGACATTCAGTACTTC.

The chain's CDR3 is CSVAEGSNQPQHF. In DNA form, the CDR3 reads TGCAGCGTTGCCGAGGGTAGCAATCAGCCCCAGCATTTT. The rearrangement links TRBV29-1 to TRBJ1-5; D call uncertain. There are 13 residues in the CDR3. V dropped 4 bases and J dropped 0 bases, with 7 bases sitting between them. Germline assignment: CDR1 SQVTM and CDR2 ANQGSEA.